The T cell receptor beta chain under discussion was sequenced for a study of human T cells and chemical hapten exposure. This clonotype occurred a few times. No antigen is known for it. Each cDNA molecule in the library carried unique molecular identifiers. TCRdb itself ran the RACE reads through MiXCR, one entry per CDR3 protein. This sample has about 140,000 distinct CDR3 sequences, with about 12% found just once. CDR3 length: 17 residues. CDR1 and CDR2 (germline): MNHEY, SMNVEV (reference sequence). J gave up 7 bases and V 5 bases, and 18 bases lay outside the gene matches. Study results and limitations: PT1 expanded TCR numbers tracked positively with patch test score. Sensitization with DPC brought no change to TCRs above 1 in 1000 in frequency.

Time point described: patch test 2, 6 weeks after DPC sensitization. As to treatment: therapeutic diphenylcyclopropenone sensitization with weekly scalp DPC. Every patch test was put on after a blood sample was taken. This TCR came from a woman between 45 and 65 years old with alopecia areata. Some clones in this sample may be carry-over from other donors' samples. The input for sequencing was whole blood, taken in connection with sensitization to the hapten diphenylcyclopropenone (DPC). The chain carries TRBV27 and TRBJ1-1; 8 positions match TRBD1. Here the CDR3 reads CASSPVRGGQTGGEAFF. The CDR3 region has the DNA TGTGCCAGCAGTCCAGTACGCGGCGGACAAACAGGGGGTGAAGCTTTCTTT.